Listed here are 2 T cell receptor beta chains from one sample, sequenced in a study of T-cell memory formation after mild COVID-19. TCRdb processed the 5' RACE reads anew with MiXCR; each CDR3 protein has one entry. This table holds 280,000 or so distinct CDR3 sequences, approximately 8% found once. Material: PBMCs or a T cell subset sorted from them (not recorded which). The receptors derive from a man between 18 and 29 years old who had mild COVID-19 (a few samples of this study predate the infection). Cell type and time point are not known.

This clonotype was recorded a few times. The chain carries TRBV19 and TRBJ1-2, with 11 nucleotides matching TRBD1. Germline trimming cut 7 bases from V and 5 bases from J; bases unmatched to any gene: 9. CDR3 length: 15 residues. Germline V gene data show CDR1 as LNHDA and CDR2 as SQIVND (reference sequence). This chain's CDR3 is CASTGGGTGGYGYTF. Written as DNA, the CDR3 is TGTGCCAGTACCGGAGGCGGGACAGGGGGTTATGGCTACACCTTC.

J is TRBJ2-5 and V is TRBV5-1, with 7 bases matching TRBD1. Germline lookup yields CDR1 SGHRS and CDR2 YFSETQ. The CDR3 covers 14 residues. V lost 4 bases, J lost 5 bases, and 8 bases stayed unmatched. This CDR3 reads CASSARGGLETQYF. CDR3 coding DNA: TGCGCCAGCAGCGCGAGAGGGGGCCTCGAGACCCAGTACTTC. Together with reference TRBV5-1 and TRBJ2-5, the CDR3 gives the full variable domain: KAGVTQTPRYLIKTRGQQVTLSCSPISGHRSVSWYQQTPGQGLQFLFEYFSETQRNKGNFPGRFSGRQFSNSRSEMNVSTLELGDSALYLCASSARGGLETQYFGPGTRLLVL.